This record covers a single TCR beta chain. Which antigen it targets is not known. A read error is possible here, since a much larger clone lies one base away. The CDR1 and CDR2 encoded by the germline V gene (reference sequence) are MNHEY and SMNVEV. The cysteine opens and the phenylalanine closes a CDR3 of 15 amino acids. Solely the CDR3 DNA is kept, with 45 bases framed from the first base. Donors were 39 systemically healthy Caucasian individuals from Russia aged roughly 6 to 90 years. Each donor gave ten milliliters of peripheral blood, drawn into EDTA-treated Vacutainer tubes. Ficoll-Paque density-gradient centrifugation was used to isolate PBMCs, with at least 7 million per sample. Trizol reagent was used to extract total RNA from PBMCs, with at least 5.5 micrograms per sample. For every donor, an aliquot of PBMCs went through flow cytometry to measure the percentages of naive CD45RAhigh/CD27high T cells.

The data were taken from a study of blood T cells in healthy people across ages (dated by TCRdb to about 2015). With respect to the entire study: In model experiments, roughly one uniquely barcoded TCR beta cDNA molecule per two T cells was captured by template switching. To track age-related changes in TCR beta repertoire diversity, the study relied on deep sequencing normalized with unique cDNA molecular identifiers. Donors were grouped into four age groups: young (average approximately 16 years), middle-aged (39), aged (roughly 67) and long-lived (approximately 81). Donors of different ages were randomly distributed across sequencing lanes to avoid experimental bias. Two additional independent replicas of 1 million unique cDNA reads from the same blood draw were analyzed for two donors (one aged 18 to 30 and one aged 80 or older). Broad study findings and their caveats: Observed TCR beta diversity per million T cells fell roughly linearly with age, and a significant reduction was already apparent by age around 36. The CMV infection status of donors was not known, potentially confounding age-related changes in expanded clonotypes. The long-lived group showed more naive CD4+ T cells, fewer expanded clones and increased TCR diversity than the aged group, suggesting age selection. Estimates of total diversity based on one million sequenced T cells were considered lower bounds and underestimates. A strong correlation was found between observed TCR beta diversity and the percentage of naive T cells measured by flow cytometry. Bulk unsorted PBMC profiling prevented conclusive comparison of naive and antigen-experienced compartments.

Libraries were built with 5' RACE. Sequencing was carried out with an Illumina HiSeq 2500. A second about 7 to 11 cycle PCR used a sample-barcoded 5' primer and a J-beta primer mix. Each TCR beta cDNA molecule received a unique molecular identifier from a template-switch 5' adaptor carrying 12 random nucleotides. At least 2.5 million CDR3-containing paired-end reads were obtained from each sample. The Mint cDNA synthesis kit, primed by a TRBC-specific oligonucleotide, was used to synthesize first-strand cDNA from all RNA. All cDNA was treated with uracil-DNA glycosylase and then went through a first 18-cycle PCR with the universal primers M1SS and BC2_uni_R. The original pipeline was this. Each sample was normalized by randomly selecting 1 million high-quality reads, each carrying a distinct molecular identifier. Reads with shared molecular identifiers were discarded instead of being binned into consensus sequences. CDR3 identification, clonotype clustering and error correction used MiTCR with a Q25 quality threshold and the strictest error-elimination algorithm. A nonparametric unseen species model with Euler transformation was used to estimate lower-bound total TCR beta diversity. The public reads were quality trimmed at Q25 with fastp and then assembled into clones with MiXCR by TCRdb, keeping productive beta chains. Each entry is one CDR3 protein sequence, shown with its most common DNA and genes. TCRdb, rather than the study authors, made the V and J calls. In this sample the table shows about 770,000 distinct CDR3 sequences, 44% of which occur a single time. 15% to 25% of the sample comes from the top ten.

Sequencing was done on a sample of blood. This receptor was identified in a man aged 55 to 69 in good health. The chain was built from TRBV27 and TRBJ2-1; the central 10 bases match TRBD2. The DNA sequence follows: TGTGCCAGCAGTTTAAGCGGGGGGGCGTACAAGGAGCAGTTCTTC. This yields the protein CASSLSGGAYKEQFF.